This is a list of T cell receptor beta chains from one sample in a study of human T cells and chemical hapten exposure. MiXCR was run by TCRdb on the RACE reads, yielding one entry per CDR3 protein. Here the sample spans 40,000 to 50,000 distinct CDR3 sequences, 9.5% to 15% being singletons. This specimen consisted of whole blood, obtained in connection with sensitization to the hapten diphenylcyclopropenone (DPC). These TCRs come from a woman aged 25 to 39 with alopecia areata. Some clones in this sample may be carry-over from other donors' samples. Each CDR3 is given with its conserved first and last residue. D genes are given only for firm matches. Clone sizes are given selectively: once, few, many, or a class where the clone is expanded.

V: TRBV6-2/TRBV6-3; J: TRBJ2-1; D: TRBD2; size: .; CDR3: CASSSGLSGNEQFF; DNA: TGTGCCAGCAGTTCGGGACTAAGCGGCAATGAGCAGTTCTTC
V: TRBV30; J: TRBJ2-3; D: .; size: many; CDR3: CAWKRNSFTDTQYF; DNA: TGTGCCTGGAAACGGAACTCGTTCACAGATACGCAGTATTTT
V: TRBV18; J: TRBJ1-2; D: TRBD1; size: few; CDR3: CASSQGTGPLSGYTF; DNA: TGTGCCAGCTCACAGGGGACAGGCCCCTTGTCTGGCTACACCTTC
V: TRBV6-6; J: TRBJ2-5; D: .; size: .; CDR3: CASSRDYRQYF; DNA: TGTGCCAGCAGCAGAGACTACCGCCAGTACTTC
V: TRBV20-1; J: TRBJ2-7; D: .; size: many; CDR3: CSARRDYEQYF; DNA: TGCAGTGCTAGGAGGGACTACGAGCAGTACTTC
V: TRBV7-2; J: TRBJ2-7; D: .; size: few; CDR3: CASSWDWHEQYF; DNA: TGTGCCAGCAGCTGGGATTGGCACGAGCAGTACTTC
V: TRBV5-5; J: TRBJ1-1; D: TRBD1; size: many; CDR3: CASSAQGGRTEAFF; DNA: TGTGCCAGCAGCGCACAGGGGGGGAGGACTGAAGCTTTCTTT
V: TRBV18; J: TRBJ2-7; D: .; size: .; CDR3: CASSPGGSPYEQYF; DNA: TGTGCCAGCTCACCAGGAGGCTCCCCCTACGAGCAGTACTTC
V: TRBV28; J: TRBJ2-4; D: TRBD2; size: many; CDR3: CASRDSSGSDIQYF; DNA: TGTGCCAGCAGAGATTCTAGCGGGAGCGACATTCAGTACTTC
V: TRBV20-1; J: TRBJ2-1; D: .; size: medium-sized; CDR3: CSATQVHSFF; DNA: TGCAGTGCTACACAGGTCCATTCGTTCTTC
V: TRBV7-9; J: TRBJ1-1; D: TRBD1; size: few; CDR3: CASIRTGANTEAFF; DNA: TGTGCCAGCATACGGACAGGAGCGAACACTGAAGCTTTCTTT
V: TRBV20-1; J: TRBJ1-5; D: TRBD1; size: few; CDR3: CSATGGQGMDQPQHF; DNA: TGCAGTGCAACTGGGGGACAGGGGATGGATCAGCCCCAGCATTTT
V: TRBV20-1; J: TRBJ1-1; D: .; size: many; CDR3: CSRSVGDNTEAFF; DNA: TGCAGTCGTTCGGTTGGAGATAACACTGAAGCTTTCTTT
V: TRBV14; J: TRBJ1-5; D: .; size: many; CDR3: CASSQDRDNQPQHF; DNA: TGTGCCAGCAGCCAAGACAGGGATAATCAGCCCCAGCATTTT
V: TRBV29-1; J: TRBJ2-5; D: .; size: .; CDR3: CSVGGSGETQYF; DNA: TGCAGCGTTGGGGGTAGCGGCGAGACCCAGTACTTC
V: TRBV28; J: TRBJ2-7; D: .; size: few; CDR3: CASSLGQGAYEQYF; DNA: TGTGCCAGCAGTTTAGGGCAGGGAGCCTACGAGCAGTACTTC
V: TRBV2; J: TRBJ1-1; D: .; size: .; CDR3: CASRGDNTEAFF; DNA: TGTGCCAGCAGAGGGGACAACACTGAAGCTTTCTTT
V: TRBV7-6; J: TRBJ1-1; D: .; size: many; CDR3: CASSRGEDTEAFF; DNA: TGTGCCAGCAGTCGAGGAGAGGACACTGAAGCTTTCTTT
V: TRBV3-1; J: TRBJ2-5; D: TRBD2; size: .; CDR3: CASSQDPLAVTQYF; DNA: TGTGCCAGCAGCCAAGATCCACTAGCGGTGACCCAGTACTTC
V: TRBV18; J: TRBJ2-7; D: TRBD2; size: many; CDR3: CASSAPGLAYEQYF; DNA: TGTGCCAGCTCGGCACCGGGACTAGCGTACGAGCAGTACTTC
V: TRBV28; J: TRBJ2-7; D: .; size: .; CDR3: CASSSRTRYEQYF; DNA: TGTGCCAGCAGTTCCCGGACCCGCTACGAGCAGTACTTC
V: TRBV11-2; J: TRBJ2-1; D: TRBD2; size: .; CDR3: CASSSLSGTYNEQFF; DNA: TGTGCCAGCAGCTCCCTCAGCGGGACTTACAATGAGCAGTTCTTC
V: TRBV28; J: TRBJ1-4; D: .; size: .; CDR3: CATYPAGGNEKLFF; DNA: TGTGCCACCTATCCGGCAGGAGGCAATGAAAAACTGTTTTTT
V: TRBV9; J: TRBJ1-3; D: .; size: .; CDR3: CASSPSPAGNTIYF; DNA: TGTGCCAGCAGCCCGAGCCCCGCTGGAAACACCATATATTTT
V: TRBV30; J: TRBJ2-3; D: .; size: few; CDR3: CAWIDGTNTDTQYF; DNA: TGTGCCTGGATCGACGGGACAAACACAGATACGCAGTATTTT
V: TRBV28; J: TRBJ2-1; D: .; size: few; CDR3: CASSPPSAPSKQFF; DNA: TGTGCCAGCAGCCCCCCCTCGGCCCCCTCGAAGCAGTTCTTC
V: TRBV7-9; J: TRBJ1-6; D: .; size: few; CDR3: CASSYPPGGSYNSPLHF; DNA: TGTGCCAGCAGTTATCCTCCGGGTGGCTCCTATAATTCACCCCTCCACTTT
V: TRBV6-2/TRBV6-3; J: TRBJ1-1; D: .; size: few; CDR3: CASSYSGVGRPEAFF; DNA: TGTGCCAGCAGTTACTCGGGGGTAGGGCGCCCTGAAGCTTTCTTT
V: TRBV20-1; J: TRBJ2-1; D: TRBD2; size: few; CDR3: CTISGRTYNEQFF; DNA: TGCACTATTAGCGGGAGGACCTACAATGAGCAGTTCTTC
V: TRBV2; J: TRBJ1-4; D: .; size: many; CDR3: CASSEGETNEKLFF; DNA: TGTGCCAGCAGTGAAGGGGAAACTAATGAAAAACTGTTTTTT
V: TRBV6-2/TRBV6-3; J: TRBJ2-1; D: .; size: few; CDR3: CASSGSYNEQFF; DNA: TGTGCCAGCAGTGGGTCCTACAATGAGCAGTTCTTC
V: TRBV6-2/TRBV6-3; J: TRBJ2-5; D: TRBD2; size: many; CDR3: CASSYTPGLAEPVIQETQYF; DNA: TGTGCCAGCAGTTACACTCCGGGACTAGCGGAGCCGGTTATCCAAGAGACCCAGTACTTC
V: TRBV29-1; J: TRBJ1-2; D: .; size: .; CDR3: CSVDGDGYTF; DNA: TGCAGCGTTGACGGAGATGGCTACACCTTC
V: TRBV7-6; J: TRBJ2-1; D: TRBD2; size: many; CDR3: CASSPVVLAGVNEQFF; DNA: TGTGCCAGCAGCCCGGTTGTTCTAGCGGGAGTCAATGAGCAGTTCTTC
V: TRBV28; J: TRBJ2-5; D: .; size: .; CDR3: CASSYKGVETQYF; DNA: TGTGCCAGCAGTTATAAAGGGGTAGAGACCCAGTACTTC
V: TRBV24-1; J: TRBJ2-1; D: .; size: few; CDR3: CATAPPPPYGEQFF; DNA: TGTGCCACCGCCCCCCCTCCCCCGTATGGTGAGCAGTTCTTC
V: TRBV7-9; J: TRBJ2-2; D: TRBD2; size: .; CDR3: CASRGTSGANTGELFF; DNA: TGTGCCAGCAGGGGGACTAGCGGGGCGAACACCGGGGAGCTGTTTTTT
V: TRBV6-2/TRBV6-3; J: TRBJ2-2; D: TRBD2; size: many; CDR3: CASRSIRTSGEYKVGELFF; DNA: TGTGCCAGCAGATCCATCCGGACTAGCGGGGAGTATAAAGTCGGGGAGCTGTTTTTT
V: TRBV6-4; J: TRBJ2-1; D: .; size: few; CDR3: CASSPRDRPYNEQFF; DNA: TGTGCCAGCTCCCCCAGGGACCGCCCCTACAATGAGCAGTTCTTC
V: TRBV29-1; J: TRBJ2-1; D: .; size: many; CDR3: CSVEEGTTYYNEQFF; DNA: TGCAGCGTTGAAGAAGGTACCACCTATTACAATGAGCAGTTCTTC
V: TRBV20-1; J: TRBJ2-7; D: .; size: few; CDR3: CSARGPSRDGTYEQYF; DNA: TGCAGTGCTAGGGGCCCATCCCGGGACGGAACCTACGAGCAGTACTTC